The rows below give T cell receptor beta chains drawn from one sample of a study of shared clonotypes between healthy human individuals. Clones were read by immunoSEQ multiplex PCR, and TCRdb kept only the in-frame ones, dropping some. The table shows approximately 530,000 clones, with 90% to 96% occurring only once. The sequencing input was naive CD4+ T cells sorted from blood. These receptors were obtained from a woman aged 30 to 39 in good health. The CDR3 runs from the conserved cysteine through the conserved F or W. The D gene is left open where the match is weak. Not every row has a clone size; where given, it reads once, few, many or a size class.

V gene	J gene	D gene	clone size	CDR3 DNA	CDR3 protein
TRBV5-8	TRBJ1-2	NA	NA	TGTGCCAGCAGTACCCACGGATATGGCTACACCTTC	CASSTHGYGYTF
TRBV30	TRBJ1-5	NA	few	TGTGCCTGGAGTGCGAATAGCAATCAGCCCCAGCATTTT	CAWSANSNQPQHF
TRBV4-2	TRBJ1-3	NA	NA	TGTGCCAGCAGCCAAGATAGGGCTGGGGGCCCTGGAAACACCATATATTTT	CASSQDRAGGPGNTIYF
TRBV19	TRBJ2-1	NA	NA	TGTGCCAGTAATGACAGAAACAATGAGCAGTTCTTC	CASNDRNNEQFF
TRBV29-1	TRBJ1-1	NA	once	TGCAGCGTTGCGGCGGTCATCGACACTGAAGCTTTCTTT	CSVAAVIDTEAFF
TRBV5-5	TRBJ1-3	TRBD1	NA	TGTGCCAGCCAGGGACAGCTTGGAAACACCATATATTTT	CASQGQLGNTIYF
TRBV30	TRBJ1-1	NA	NA	TGTGCCTCACATAGGAACACTGAAGCTTTCTTT	CASHRNTEAFF
TRBV6-6	TRBJ2-5	TRBD2	NA	TGTGCCAGCAGTTACGCTAGCGGGGGCGGGGAGACCCAGTACTTC	CASSYASGGGETQYF
TRBV18	TRBJ2-7	TRBD1	NA	TGTGCCAGCTCACCGGAAGGGACAGGGTACGTCGAGCAGTACTTC	CASSPEGTGYVEQYF
TRBV4-1	TRBJ2-7	NA	NA	TGCGCCAGCAGCCTGCGACCAGGAACATCTGAGGGCGAGCAGTACTTC	CASSLRPGTSEGEQYF
TRBV18	TRBJ2-7	TRBD1	NA	TGTGCCAGCTCAAACAGGGGCGGCATTGAGCAGTACTTC	CASSNRGGIEQYF
TRBV28	TRBJ2-6	TRBD2	NA	TGTGCCAGCAGTGATGCTGGGGAGGGGAGGGCCAACGTCCTGACTTTC	CASSDAGEGRANVLTF
TRBV7-9	TRBJ1-3	NA	NA	TGTGCCAGCAGCCCCTGGGCATCCGACTCTGGAAACACCATATATTTT	CASSPWASDSGNTIYF
TRBV2	TRBJ2-7	TRBD2	NA	TGTGCCAGCAAAGGACTAGCGGACTCCGAGCAGTACTTC	CASKGLADSEQYF
TRBV5-1	TRBJ2-1	TRBD2	once	TGCGCCAGCAGCTTGGGACTAGCGGAATCCTACAATGAGCAGTTCTTC	CASSLGLAESYNEQFF
TRBV28	TRBJ2-7	TRBD2	NA	TGTGCCAGCACTACGCCGGGACTAGCGGGATTATACGAGCAGTACTTC	CASTTPGLAGLYEQYF
TRBV28	TRBJ2-5	NA	NA	TGTGCCAGCAGTCTCAGGGGTATGGCCCAGTACTTC	CASSLRGMAQYF
TRBV7-9	TRBJ2-7	NA	NA	TGTGCCAGCAGCCGCCGGCCCTTCTACGAGCAGTACTTC	CASSRRPFYEQYF
TRBV5-1	TRBJ1-4	NA	NA	TGCGCCAGCAGTGGGGGACGAGGAAATGAAAAACTGTTTTTT	CASSGGRGNEKLFF
TRBV7-2	TRBJ2-7	NA	NA	TGTGCCAGCGGGGCTTGGCGGCACTACGAGCAGTACTTC	CASGAWRHYEQYF
TRBV5-1	TRBJ2-1	NA	NA	TGCGCCAGCAGCTATAGTTACAATGAGCAGTTCTTC	CASSYSYNEQFF
TRBV5-4	TRBJ2-7	NA	once	TGTGCCAGCAGCTTGGAGGAGCCCTACGAGCAGTACTTC	CASSLEEPYEQYF
TRBV5-4	TRBJ2-3	NA	NA	TGTGCCAGCAGCTTGTCCGCGGATACGCAGTATTTT	CASSLSADTQYF
TRBV28	TRBJ1-2	NA	NA	TGTGCCAGCAGCGGACACATCTATGGCTACACCTTC	CASSGHIYGYTF
TRBV25-1	TRBJ1-4	TRBD1	NA	TGTGCCAGCAGCCCGGGACAGGGGAATGAAAAACTGTTTTTT	CASSPGQGNEKLFF
TRBV4-1	TRBJ2-5	NA	NA	TGCGCCAGCAGCCGCCTACCCGGACAGCTCCGGACCCAGTACTTC	CASSRLPGQLRTQYF
TRBV19	TRBJ2-5	NA	NA	TGTGCCAGTAGTACCCAACTGGTGGAGACCCAGTACTTC	CASSTQLVETQYF
TRBV5-1	TRBJ1-4	NA	NA	TGCGCCAGCAGCTACTACAGTGGTGAAAAACTGTTTTTT	CASSYYSGEKLFF